Below are 5 T cell receptor beta chains sequenced from a single sample in a study of T cells in Graves' hyperthyroidism and ophthalmopathy. TCR beta CDR3 regions were amplified from RNA. The HTBI set primed first-round TCR CDR3 RT-PCR. TCRdb fed the multiplex PCR reads into MiXCR, producing one record per CDR3 protein. The table shows about 46,000 distinct CDR3 sequences, with more than 40% occurring only once. Sequenced material: peripheral blood or thyroid tissue (not recorded which). These receptors all stem from a woman in her forties or fifties with Graves' hyperthyroidism.

This clonotype has a count of ten or more. The chain joins TRBV7-2 to TRBJ1-5; D unresolved. The CDR3 has 13 amino acids. V shed 1 base and J shed 7 bases, with 8 bases lying between them. Germline loops: CDR1 SGHTA, CDR2 FQGNSA. CDR3 amino acids: CASSLDVAQPQHF. CDR3 bases: TGTGCCAGCAGCTTAGATGTGGCCCAGCCCCAGCATTTT.

The rearrangement uses TRBV20-1 and TRBJ2-7; 9 bases map to TRBD1. CDR1 and CDR2 (germline): DFQATT, SNEGSKA (reference sequence). Losses at the gene ends were 5 bases for V and 7 bases for J; bases not matched to a gene: 9. This CDR3 comprises 13 residues. The CDR3 nucleotides are TGCAGTGCTCCCGACAGGGGGTCAGGGGAGCAGTACTTC. This gives the protein CSAPDRGSGEQYF.

The gene calls are TRBV10-3 and TRBJ1-3; a weak D match, TRBD1 (5 bases). This CDR3 region has 15 residues. V was cut by 4 bases and J by 2 bases, with 12 bases left in between. Germline V CDR1 and CDR2: ENHRY, SYGVKD. The CDR3 region has the DNA TGTGCCATCAGTGCGCAGGGCAACGCTGGAAACACCATATATTTT. Its translation: CAISAQGNAGNTIYF.

This rearrangement joins TRBV29-1 to TRBJ2-7; maybe TRBD2 (6 bases). Germline V CDR1 and CDR2: SQVTM, ANQGSEA. Trimming pared 4 bases from V and 5 bases from J, leaving 18 bases between. The CDR3 is 14 amino acids. Here the CDR3 reads CSVGRDAWVDEQYF. In DNA form, the CDR3 reads TGCAGCGTTGGGAGGGACGCCTGGGTGGACGAGCAGTACTTC.

Ten or more counts support this clonotype. V and J are TRBV10-3 and TRBJ1-2; 8 nucleotides align to TRBD1. CDR1 is ENHRY and CDR2 is SYGVKD in the germline V gene. The CDR3 is 13 residues long. Trimming took 9 bases from V and 2 from J; bases not matched to a gene: 5. CDR3 sequence (DNA): TGTGCCATAGCAAACAGGGGGAACTATGGCTACACCTTC. The encoded protein is CAIANRGNYGYTF.